These 30 T cell receptor beta chains were all obtained from the same sample, sequenced in a study of PD-1 blockade in classical Hodgkin lymphoma. Profiled with immunoSEQ multiplex PCR; TCRdb holds only in-frame clones, not every one. This table holds 25,000 to 35,000 clones, around 71% found once. Following autologous stem cell transplantation, relapse occurred in every patient, and exposure to brentuximab vedotin varied. Source: peripheral blood mononuclear cells (PBMCs), taken before the second cycle of nivolumab. These receptor sequences come from a human donor with classical Hodgkin lymphoma.

The chain carries TRBV19 and TRBJ2-7; 11 bases map to TRBD2. The ends lost 4 bases at V and 2 bases at J; junction bases unmatched: 10. The CDR3 loop spans 17 amino acids. The germline V gene encodes CDR1 LNHDA and CDR2 SQIVND (reference sequence). The CDR3 sequence: CASSTRTLAGGTYEQYF. Here the CDR3 DNA reads TGTGCCAGTAGTACCCGAACTCTAGCGGGGGGTACCTACGAGCAGTACTTC.

The V and J genes are TRBV6-1 and TRBJ1-1; D is unresolved. Per germline, CDR1 MNHNS and CDR2 SASEGT. Between the trimmed V and J ends, which lost 6 bases and 4 bases, there was a span of 15 bases. The CDR3 has 14 amino acids. The chain's CDR3 is CASSRATLVTEAFF. Written as DNA, the CDR3 is TGTGCCAGCAGCCGCGCTACGTTGGTCACTGAAGCTTTCTTT.

This chain uses TRBV4-3 with TRBJ2-1, with 12 bases identical to TRBD2. The CDR3 covers 16 residues. Looked up from germline, CDR1 is LGHNA and CDR2 is YSLEER. The trim removed 1 base at V and 5 bases at J, leaving 3 bases unmatched. CDR3 amino acids: CASSQGTSGKNNEQFF. The DNA of the CDR3 is TGCGCCAGCAGCCAAGGGACTAGCGGGAAAAACAATGAGCAGTTCTTC.

This clone was seen more than once but under ten times. This chain uses TRBV27 with TRBJ1-1; the D gene is possibly TRBD1 (5 bases). The germline gives CDR1 MNHEY, CDR2 SMNVEV (reference sequence). This CDR3 is built from 14 residues. The ends were cut back, 6 bases at V and 4 bases at J, with 15 bases in the middle. In DNA form, the CDR3 reads TGTGCCAGCAGCTCCCTGGGGGACGTCACTGAAGCTTTCTTT. Encoded protein: CASSSLGDVTEAFF.

CDR3 nucleotide sequence: TGTGCCAGCTCTCCTACAGGGGACTATGGCTACACCTTC. This gives the protein CASSPTGDYGYTF. V is TRBV18 and J is TRBJ1-2, with 7 positions matching TRBD1. This CDR3 has 13 amino acids. The ends lost 6 bases at V and 3 bases at J; junction bases unmatched: 4. CDR1 is KGHSH and CDR2 is LQKENI in the germline V gene.

The rearrangement uses TRBV6-5 and TRBJ1-1, with D hard to call. The CDR3 runs 14 residues. Germline V gene sequence: CDR1 MNHEY, CDR2 SVGAGI. V was cut by 0 bases and J by 0 bases, with 5 bases left in between. The CDR3 loop is CASSYSYVNTEAFF. In DNA form, the CDR3 reads TGTGCCAGCAGTTACTCGTACGTGAACACTGAAGCTTTCTTT.

This clone is medium-sized in the sample. This sequence joins TRBV18 and TRBJ1-1; D is ambiguous. Germline V lookup: CDR1 KGHSH, CDR2 LQKENI. The CDR3 length is 14 residues. The ends were cut back, 3 bases at V and 3 bases at J, with 11 bases in the middle. In nucleotides, the CDR3 is TGTGCCAGCTCACCGACGGGATATTACACTGAAGCTTTCTTT. Its protein product is CASSPTGYYTEAFF.

The chain carries TRBV6-1 and TRBJ2-1; no firm D call. Germline loops: CDR1 MNHNS, CDR2 SASEGT. Trimming left V 8 bases short and J 4 bases short, with 15 bases between. The CDR3 has 14 amino acids. The CDR3 nucleotides are TGTGCCAGCCTTCCGGTCAGCCCTTACAATGAGCAGTTCTTC. It translates to CASLPVSPYNEQFF.

The CDR3 reads CAWSFNYGYTF. The CDR3 region has the DNA TGTGCCTGGAGTTTTAATTATGGCTACACCTTC. The chain couples TRBV30 to TRBJ1-2; D gene ambiguous. The CDR3 sequence is 11 residues long. Between the trimmed V and J ends, which lost 2 bases and 5 bases, there was a span of 6 bases. The germline gives CDR1 GTSNPN, CDR2 SVGIG (reference sequence).

This clone showed up just a few times. The J gene is TRBJ2-7, the V gene TRBV19, with a tentative D call TRBD1 (5 bases). CDR1 is LNHDA and CDR2 is SQIVND in the germline V gene (reference sequence). The ends were cut back, 4 bases at V and 3 bases at J, with 10 bases in the middle. The CDR3 covers 13 residues. For the CDR3, the DNA is TGTGCCAGTAGTACAGGGAATTTCTACGAGCAGTACTTC. Translated, it gives CASSTGNFYEQYF.

The chain couples TRBV27 to TRBJ2-1, with 8 bases lining up with TRBD1. V lost 2 bases, J lost 7 bases, and 13 bases stayed unmatched. CDR3 length: 17 amino acids. From germline, CDR1 is MNHEY and CDR2 SMNVEV (reference sequence). The CDR3 DNA reads TGTGCCAGCAGTTTAAAGGTGCCACGGACAGGGACGAATGAGCAGTTCTTC. Translation: CASSLKVPRTGTNEQFF.

The chain has TRBV28 and TRBJ1-2; D not certain. CDR3 length: 13 residues. Per germline, CDR1 MDHEN and CDR2 SYDVKM. Trimming took off 2 bases at V and 4 bases at J, with 8 bases between the two ends. The CDR3 is CASSLLGLYGYTF. The CDR3 DNA follows: TGTGCCAGCAGTTTACTAGGTCTCTATGGCTACACCTTC.

The CDR3 nucleotides read TGTGCCATCAGCCGGGACGGAGACTACAATGAGCAGTTCTTC. This gives the protein CAISRDGDYNEQFF. This chain joins TRBV10-3 and TRBJ2-1; either TRBD1 or TRBD2 may fit D (5 bases each). V dropped 6 bases and J dropped 3 bases, with 12 bases sitting between them. Germline V lookup: CDR1 ENHRY, CDR2 SYGVKD. The CDR3 length is 14 residues.

The chain combines TRBV5-4 with TRBJ2-7, with D possibly called TRBD1 or TRBD2 (5 bases each). The CDR3 loop spans 14 amino acids. Trimming took off 3 bases at V and 3 bases at J, with 13 bases between the two ends. Germline V gene sequence: CDR1 SGHNT, CDR2 YYREEE (reference sequence). CDR3 DNA: TGTGCCAGCAGCTGGGGGACGGGTCTCTACGAGCAGTACTTC. It specifies CASSWGTGLYEQYF. The full variable domain, its missing parts supplied by reference TRBV5-4 and TRBJ2-7, is ETGVTQSPTHLIKTRGQQVTLRCSSQSGHNTVSWYQQALGQGPQFIFQYYREEENGRGNFPPRFSGLQFPNYSSELNVNALELDDSALYLCASSWGTGLYEQYFGPGTRLTVT.

This rearrangement joins TRBV28 to TRBJ1-4; possibly TRBD1 for D (6 bases). The CDR3 contains 14 residues. Deletions cut 4 bases from V and 8 bases from J, with 14 bases between. CDR1 and CDR2 (germline): MDHEN, SYDVKM. CDR3 residues: CASSWAGAGEKLFF. Written as DNA, the CDR3 is TGTGCCAGCAGTTGGGCAGGGGCAGGAGAAAAACTGTTTTTT.

The rearrangement uses TRBV30 and TRBJ2-3; TRBD1 is a possible D gene (5 bases). V was pared by 8 bases and J by 2 bases, with 14 bases between. CDR3 size: 13 residues. The germline CDR1 and CDR2 sequences are GTSNPN and SVGIG (reference sequence). The CDR3 here is CARGQDITDTQYF. The CDR3 nucleotides are TGTGCCCGCGGACAAGACATCACAGATACGCAGTATTTT.

This rearrangement joins TRBV7-2 to TRBJ2-1; 12 nucleotides line up with TRBD2. CDR1 is SGHTA and CDR2 is FQGNSA in the germline V gene. The V and J ends lost 5 bases and 1 base, in that order; junction bases with no gene match: 12. The CDR3 covers 19 residues. The CDR3 loop reads CASSRLLTSGGSSYNEQFF. The CDR3 bases are TGTGCCAGCAGCCGTCTCCTCACTAGCGGGGGGTCATCCTACAATGAGCAGTTCTTC.

This clone was detected only a few times. The chain has TRBV10-1 and TRBJ1-1, with a weak D call TRBD1 (5 bases). This CDR3 has 16 residues. V dropped 0 bases and J dropped 7 bases, with 18 bases sitting between them. CDR1 and CDR2 from the germline V gene are WNHNN and SYGVQD (reference sequence). The CDR3 DNA is TGCGCCAGCAGTGAGTCGGGATTCGGGGCTGGGGATGAAGCTTTCTTT. Protein: CASSESGFGAGDEAFF.

This clone has just a few counts. This sequence joins TRBV15 and TRBJ1-1, with a weak D call TRBD1 (5 bases). The CDR3 is made up of 11 amino acids. Germline V gene data show CDR1 as LNHNV and CDR2 as YYDKDF (reference sequence). V shed 6 bases and J shed 8 bases, with 10 bases lying between them. The CDR3: CATRRGLEAFF. The CDR3 bases are TGTGCCACCAGACGGGGCCTCGAAGCTTTCTTT.

The chain links TRBV10-1 to TRBJ2-7; D is possibly TRBD2 (5 bases). CDR1 WNHNN and CDR2 SYGVQD come from the germline V gene (reference sequence). V was shortened by 3 bases and J by 8 bases, with 20 bases between the two germline ends. CDR3 length equals 15 residues. The CDR3 sequence: CASSESRDLLRKQYF. The CDR3 DNA reads TGCGCCAGCAGTGAATCTCGGGATCTCCTACGCAAGCAGTACTTC.

The table lists this clone with a few counts. The chain links TRBV7-2 to TRBJ2-7; 7 nucleotides line up with TRBD2. The CDR3 is made up of 14 amino acids. Per the germline V gene, CDR1 is SGHTA and CDR2 is FQGNSA. After removal of 0 bases from V and 4 bases from J, the junction contained 3 bases not matched to a gene. CDR3 sequence (DNA): TGTGCCAGCAGCTTAGCGGCTAGCGGATACGAGCAGTACTTC. Its translation is CASSLAASGYEQYF.

This chain uses TRBV28 with TRBJ1-1; 7 bases line up with TRBD1. The V gene end was trimmed by 10 bases and the J gene end by 3 bases; junction bases not matched to a gene: 2. The CDR3 is 11 amino acids. From germline, CDR1 is MDHEN and CDR2 SYDVKM. CDR3 in amino acids: CAIGTDTEAFF. The DNA of the CDR3 is TGTGCCATCGGGACAGACACTGAAGCTTTCTTT.

The chain combines TRBV18 with TRBJ2-6; D uncertain. Per germline, CDR1 KGHSH and CDR2 LQKENI. The CDR3 contains 15 residues. The V end was cut by 1 base, the J end by 0 bases, with 4 bases between. The CDR3 DNA reads TGTGCCAGCTCACCACGAACCTCTGGGGCCAACGTCCTGACTTTC. Translated: CASSPRTSGANVLTF.

The chain is built from TRBV19 and TRBJ2-1; weak D call: TRBD2 (6 bases). The CDR3 length is 14 residues. The V end lost 3 bases, the J end lost 5 bases, and 11 bases lay between the germline ends. The germline CDR1 and CDR2 sequences are LNHDA and SQIVND (reference sequence). This chain's CDR3 is CASSIWRGHNEQFF. Here the CDR3 DNA reads TGTGCCAGTAGTATCTGGAGGGGACACAATGAGCAGTTCTTC.

CDR3 bases: TGTGCCAGCAGCCTTTCTGGCGGGTCTGGGGGAGGCTACACCTTC. It yields the protein CASSLSGGSGGGYTF. The chain employs TRBV7-9 and TRBJ1-2; possibly TRBD1 for D (5 bases). CDR1 and CDR2 (germline): SEHNR, FQNEAQ (reference sequence). V lost 5 bases, J lost 8 bases, and 21 bases lay in between. The CDR3 has 15 amino acids.

The chain couples TRBV5-4 to TRBJ2-2, with 9 bases matching TRBD2. Germline-derived CDR1 and CDR2 are SGHNT and YYREEE (reference sequence). Trimming cost V 0 bases and J 5 bases; bases outside gene matches: 5. The length of the CDR3 is 16 residues. The CDR3 protein is CASSLAGGGETGELFF. DNA for the CDR3: TGTGCCAGCAGCTTGGCCGGCGGGGGGGAGACCGGGGAGCTGTTTTTT.

The J gene is TRBJ2-3, the V gene TRBV27; D is uncertain. This CDR3 has 12 residues. V was cut by 7 bases and J by 5 bases, with 10 bases left in between. Germline V lookup: CDR1 MNHEY, CDR2 SMNVEV (reference sequence). CDR3 residues: CASTSREDTQYF. CDR3 DNA sequence: TGTGCCAGCACCTCGAGAGAAGATACGCAGTATTTT.

The V and J genes are TRBV6-6 and TRBJ2-5; D call uncertain. Trimming stripped 9 bases from V and 2 bases from J, with 10 bases between. Germline V lookup: CDR1 MNHNY, CDR2 SVGAGI (reference sequence). CDR3 length: 12 amino acids. The CDR3 DNA reads TGTGCCAGTCGGACGTTTCAAGAGACCCAGTACTTC. Its translation is CASRTFQETQYF.

The chain couples TRBV2 to TRBJ2-3; 11 bases line up with TRBD2. V was clipped by 5 bases and J by 1 base; unmatched bases: 2. The CDR3 spans 15 residues. Per germline, CDR1 SNHLY and CDR2 FYNNEI. CDR3 loop: CASSLAGGGTDTQYF. The CDR3 coding sequence is TGTGCCAGCAGTTTAGCGGGAGGGGGCACAGATACGCAGTATTTT.

By its share, this clone is medium-sized. The rearrangement links TRBV4-1 to TRBJ1-1; D is possibly TRBD1 (6 bases). The germline CDR1 and CDR2 sequences are MGHRA and YSYEKL. The CDR3 totals 15 residues. The V end was cut by 4 bases, the J end by 4 bases, with 16 bases between. Here the CDR3 DNA reads TGCGCCAGCAGCCGAGAACAGGGTAGCGCCACTGAAGCTTTCTTT. Translated: CASSREQGSATEAFF.